These 2 T cell receptor beta chains originate from one sample sequenced in a study of T cell repertoires in cytomegalovirus infection. These receptors are not linked to any known antigen. TCRdb processed the reads anew with MiXCR; each CDR3 protein has one entry. The repertoire holds tens of thousands of distinct CDR3 sequences, roughly 20% seen once, with around 77% in the top ten. The sample was PBMCs, sequenced either directly or after in vitro stimulation (not recorded which). These receptors all come from a human donor in good health (CMV status not recorded). Some clones in this sample may be carry-over from other donors' samples.

This clonotype has at least ten counts. This chain uses TRBV7-9 with TRBJ2-1; D might be TRBD1 (6 bases). Germline CDR1 SEHNR, CDR2 FQNEAQ (reference sequence). V shed 5 bases and J shed 6 bases, with 17 bases lying between them. The CDR3 spans 15 residues. CDR3 DNA sequence: TGTGCCAGCAGCCAAGGACAGACCCTTTTCAATGAGCAGTTCTTC. Its translation is CASSQGQTLFNEQFF.

The chain is built from TRBV7-9 and TRBJ2-5; 7 positions agree with TRBD1. Trimming removed 5 bases from V and 5 bases from J; junction bases left unmatched: 8. Germline-derived CDR1 and CDR2 are SEHNR and FQNEAQ (reference sequence). This CDR3 comprises 14 residues. The CDR3 DNA sequence: TGTGCCAGCAGCCGACAGGGTGTGGGGGAGACCCAGTACTTC. Its translation is CASSRQGVGETQYF.